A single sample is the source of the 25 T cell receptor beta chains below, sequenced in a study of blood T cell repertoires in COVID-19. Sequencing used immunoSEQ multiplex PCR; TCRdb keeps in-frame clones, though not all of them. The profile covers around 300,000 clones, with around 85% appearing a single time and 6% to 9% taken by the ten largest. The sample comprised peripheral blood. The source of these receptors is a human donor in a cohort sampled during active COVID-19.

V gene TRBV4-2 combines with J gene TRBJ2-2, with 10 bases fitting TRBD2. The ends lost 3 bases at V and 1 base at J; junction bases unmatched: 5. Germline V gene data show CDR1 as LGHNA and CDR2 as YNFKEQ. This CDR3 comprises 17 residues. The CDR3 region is CASSHSGGPENTGELFF. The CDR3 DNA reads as TGTGCCAGCAGCCATAGCGGGGGGCCCGAGAACACCGGGGAGCTGTTTTTT.

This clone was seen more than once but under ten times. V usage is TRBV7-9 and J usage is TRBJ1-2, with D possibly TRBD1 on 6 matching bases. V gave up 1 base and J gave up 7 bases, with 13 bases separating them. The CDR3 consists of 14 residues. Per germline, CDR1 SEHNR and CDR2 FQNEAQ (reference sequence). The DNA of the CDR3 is TGTGCCAGCAGCTTAGTACAGGGAGCATCTGGCTACACCTTC. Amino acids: CASSLVQGASGYTF.

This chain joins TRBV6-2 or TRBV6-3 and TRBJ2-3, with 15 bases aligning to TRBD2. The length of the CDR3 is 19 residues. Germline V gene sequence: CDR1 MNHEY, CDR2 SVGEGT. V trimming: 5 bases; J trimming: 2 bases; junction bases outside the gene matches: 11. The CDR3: CASSTRTSGGESPTDTQYF. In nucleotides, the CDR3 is TGTGCCAGCAGTACAAGGACTAGCGGGGGGGAATCCCCCACAGATACGCAGTATTTT.

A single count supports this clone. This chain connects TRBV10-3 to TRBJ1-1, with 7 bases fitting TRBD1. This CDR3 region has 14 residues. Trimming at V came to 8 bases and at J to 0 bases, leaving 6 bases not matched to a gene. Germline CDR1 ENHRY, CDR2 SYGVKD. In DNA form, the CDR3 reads TGTGCCATCGGCAAGGGACAGCTGAACACTGAAGCTTTCTTT. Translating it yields CAIGKGQLNTEAFF.

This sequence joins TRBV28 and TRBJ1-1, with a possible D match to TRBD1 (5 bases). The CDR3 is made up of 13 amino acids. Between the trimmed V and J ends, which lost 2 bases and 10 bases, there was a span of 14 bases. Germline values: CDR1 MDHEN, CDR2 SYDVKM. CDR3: CASSLTGGFLAFF. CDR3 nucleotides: TGTGCCAGCAGTTTAACAGGCGGCTTTTTAGCTTTCTTT.

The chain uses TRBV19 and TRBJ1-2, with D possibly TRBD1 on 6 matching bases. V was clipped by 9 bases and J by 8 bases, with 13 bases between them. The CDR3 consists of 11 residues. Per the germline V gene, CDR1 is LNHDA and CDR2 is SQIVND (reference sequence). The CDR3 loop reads CASRNRDGYTF. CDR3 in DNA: TGTGCCAGCCGGAACAGGGACGGCTACACCTTC.

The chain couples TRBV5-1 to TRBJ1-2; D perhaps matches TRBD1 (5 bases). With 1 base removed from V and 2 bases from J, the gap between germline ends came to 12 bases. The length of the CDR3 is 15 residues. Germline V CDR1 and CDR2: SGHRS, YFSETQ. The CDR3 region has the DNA TGCGCCAGCAGCTTGAATTTCAAGGGGAACTATGGCTACACCTTC. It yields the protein CASSLNFKGNYGYTF.

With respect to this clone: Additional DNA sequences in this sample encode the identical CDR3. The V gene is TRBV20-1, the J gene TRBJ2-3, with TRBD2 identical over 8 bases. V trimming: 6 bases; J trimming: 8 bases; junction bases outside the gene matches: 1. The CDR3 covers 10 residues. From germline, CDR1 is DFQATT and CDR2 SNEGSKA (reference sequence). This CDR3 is CSAAGGTQYF. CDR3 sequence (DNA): TGCAGTGCCGCGGGGGGTACGCAGTATTTT.

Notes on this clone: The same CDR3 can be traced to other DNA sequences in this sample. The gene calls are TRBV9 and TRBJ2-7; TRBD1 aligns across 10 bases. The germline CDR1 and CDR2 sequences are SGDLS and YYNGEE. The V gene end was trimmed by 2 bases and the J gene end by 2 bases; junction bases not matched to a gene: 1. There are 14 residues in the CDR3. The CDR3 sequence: CASSVGQGAYEQYF. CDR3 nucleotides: TGTGCCAGCAGCGTTGGACAGGGGGCCTACGAGCAGTACTTC.

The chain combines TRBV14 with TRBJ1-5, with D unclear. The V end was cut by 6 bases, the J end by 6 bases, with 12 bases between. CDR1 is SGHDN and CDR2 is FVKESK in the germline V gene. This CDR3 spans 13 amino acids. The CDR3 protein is CASSQSGSQPQHF. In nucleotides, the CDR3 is TGTGCCAGCAGTCAGTCGGGGTCTCAGCCCCAGCATTTT.

The CDR3 is CAWIRGTTEAFF. The CDR3 region has the DNA TGTGCCTGGATCCGGGGTACCACTGAAGCTTTCTTT. The chain links TRBV30 to TRBJ1-1; D not certain. The CDR3 loop spans 12 amino acids. V dropped 4 bases and J dropped 4 bases, with 10 bases sitting between them. CDR1 GTSNPN and CDR2 SVGIG come from the germline V gene (reference sequence).

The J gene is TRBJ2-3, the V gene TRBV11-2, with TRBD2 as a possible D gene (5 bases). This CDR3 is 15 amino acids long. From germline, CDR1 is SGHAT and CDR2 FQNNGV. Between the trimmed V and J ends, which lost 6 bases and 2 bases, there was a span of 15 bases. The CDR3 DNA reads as TGTGCCAGCAGAGAGGGTGCGGTCTTCACAGATACGCAGTATTTT. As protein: CASREGAVFTDTQYF. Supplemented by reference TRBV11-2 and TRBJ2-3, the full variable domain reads EAGVAQSPRYKIIEKRQSVAFWCNPISGHATLYWYQQILGQGPKLLIQFQNNGVVDDSQLPKDRFSAERLKGVDSTLKIQPAKLEDSAVYLCASREGAVFTDTQYFGPGTRLTVL.

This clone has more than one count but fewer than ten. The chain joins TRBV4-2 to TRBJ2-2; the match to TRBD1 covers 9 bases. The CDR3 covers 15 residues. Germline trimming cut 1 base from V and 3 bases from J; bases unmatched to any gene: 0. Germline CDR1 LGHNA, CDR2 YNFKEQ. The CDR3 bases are TGTGCCAGCAGCCAAGGACAGGGGGACACCGGGGAGCTGTTTTTT. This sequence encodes CASSQGQGDTGELFF.

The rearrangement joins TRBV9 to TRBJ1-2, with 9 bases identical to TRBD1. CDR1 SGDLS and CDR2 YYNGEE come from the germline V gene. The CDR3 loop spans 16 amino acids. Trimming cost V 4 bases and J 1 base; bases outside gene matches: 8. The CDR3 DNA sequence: TGTGCCAGCAGCCCCATCGGGACAGGGTATAACTATGGCTACACCTTC. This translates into CASSPIGTGYNYGYTF.

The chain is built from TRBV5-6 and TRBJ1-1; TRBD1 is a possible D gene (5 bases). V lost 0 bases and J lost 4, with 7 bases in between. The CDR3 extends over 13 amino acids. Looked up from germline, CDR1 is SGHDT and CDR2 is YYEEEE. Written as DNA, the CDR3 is TGTGCCAGCAGCTTGGCCCAGGGCACTGAAGCTTTCTTT. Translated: CASSLAQGTEAFF.

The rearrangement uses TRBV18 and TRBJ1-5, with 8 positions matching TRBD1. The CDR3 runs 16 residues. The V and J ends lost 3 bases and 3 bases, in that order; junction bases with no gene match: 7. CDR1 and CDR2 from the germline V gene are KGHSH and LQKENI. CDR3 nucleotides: TGTGCCAGCTCACCGTCCGGGACAGGAATCAATCAGCCCCAGCATTTT. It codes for CASSPSGTGINQPQHF.

The CDR3 sequence: CASSPFRGNQPQHF. CDR3 DNA: TGTGCCAGCAGTCCCTTCAGGGGCAATCAGCCCCAGCATTTT. The chain has TRBV6-5 and TRBJ1-5; possible D gene TRBD1, 5 bases. CDR3 length: 14 amino acids. The germline CDR1 and CDR2 sequences are MNHEY and SVGAGI. With 5 bases removed from V and 2 bases from J, the gap between germline ends came to 10 bases.

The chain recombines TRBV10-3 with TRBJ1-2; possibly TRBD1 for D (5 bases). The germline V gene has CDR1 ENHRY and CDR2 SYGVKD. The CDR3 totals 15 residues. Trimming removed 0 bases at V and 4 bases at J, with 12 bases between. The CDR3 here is CAISESRGLSYGYTF. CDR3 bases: TGTGCCATCAGTGAGTCTAGGGGACTAAGCTATGGCTACACCTTC.

The CDR3, as DNA: TGTGCCAGTAGTATTTTGGCAGGGCCAAACCGGGATCAGCCCCAGCATTTT. This sequence encodes CASSILAGPNRDQPQHF. This chain uses TRBV19 with TRBJ1-5, with D possibly TRBD1 on 5 matching bases. V dropped 3 bases and J dropped 5 bases, with 20 bases sitting between them. Germline V gene sequence: CDR1 LNHDA, CDR2 SQIVND (reference sequence). The CDR3 length is 17 residues.

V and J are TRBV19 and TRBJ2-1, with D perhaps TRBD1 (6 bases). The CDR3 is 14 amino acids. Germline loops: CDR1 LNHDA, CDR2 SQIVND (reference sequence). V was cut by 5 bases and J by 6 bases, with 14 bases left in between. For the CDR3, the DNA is TGTGCCAGTAGTTCAGGGGTTTTAATCAATGAGCAGTTCTTC. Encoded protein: CASSSGVLINEQFF.

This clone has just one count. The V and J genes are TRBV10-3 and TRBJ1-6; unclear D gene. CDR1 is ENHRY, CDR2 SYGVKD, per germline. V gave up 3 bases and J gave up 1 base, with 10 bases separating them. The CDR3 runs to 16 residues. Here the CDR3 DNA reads TGTGCCATCAGTGAATCAGAAGAATCCTATAATTCACCCCTCCACTTT. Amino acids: CAISESEESYNSPLHF.

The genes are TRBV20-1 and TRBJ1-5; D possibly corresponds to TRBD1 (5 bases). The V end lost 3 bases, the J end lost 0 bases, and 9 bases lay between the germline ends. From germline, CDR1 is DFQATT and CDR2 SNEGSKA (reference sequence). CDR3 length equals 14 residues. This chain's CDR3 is CSASRQFSNQPQHF. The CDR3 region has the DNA TGCAGTGCTAGTCGACAGTTTAGCAATCAGCCCCAGCATTTT.

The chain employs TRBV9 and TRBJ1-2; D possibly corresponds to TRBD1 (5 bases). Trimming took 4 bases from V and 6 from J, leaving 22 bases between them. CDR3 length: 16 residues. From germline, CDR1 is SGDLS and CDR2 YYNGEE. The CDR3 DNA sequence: TGTGCCAGCAGCCGCAGCTGGAAGGCAGGGCTGGATGGCTACACCTTC. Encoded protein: CASSRSWKAGLDGYTF.

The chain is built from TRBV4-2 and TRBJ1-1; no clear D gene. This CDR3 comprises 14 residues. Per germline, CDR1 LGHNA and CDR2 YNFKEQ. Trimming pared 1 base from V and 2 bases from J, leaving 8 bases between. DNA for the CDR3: TGTGCCAGCAGCCAAGTGGCAGATAACACTGAAGCTTTCTTT. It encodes CASSQVADNTEAFF.

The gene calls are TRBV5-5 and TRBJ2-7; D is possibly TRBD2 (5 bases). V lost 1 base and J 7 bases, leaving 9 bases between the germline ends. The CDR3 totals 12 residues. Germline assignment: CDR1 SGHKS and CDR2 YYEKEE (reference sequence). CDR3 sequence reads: CASSLFSGEQYF. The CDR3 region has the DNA TGTGCCAGCAGCTTGTTTTCGGGGGAGCAGTACTTC.